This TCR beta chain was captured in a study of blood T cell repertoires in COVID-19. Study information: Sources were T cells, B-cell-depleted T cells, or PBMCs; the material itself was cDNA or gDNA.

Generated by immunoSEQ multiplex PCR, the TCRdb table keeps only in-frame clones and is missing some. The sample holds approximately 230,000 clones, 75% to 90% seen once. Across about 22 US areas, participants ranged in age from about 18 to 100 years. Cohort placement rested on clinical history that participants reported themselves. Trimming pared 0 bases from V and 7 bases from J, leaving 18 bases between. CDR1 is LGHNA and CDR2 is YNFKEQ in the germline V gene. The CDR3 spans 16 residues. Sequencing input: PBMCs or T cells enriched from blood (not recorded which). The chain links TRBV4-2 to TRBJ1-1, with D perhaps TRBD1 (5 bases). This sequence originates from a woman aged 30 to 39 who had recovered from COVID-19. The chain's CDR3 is CASSQEGGIRIFEAFF. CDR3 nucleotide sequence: TGTGCCAGCAGCCAAGAGGGGGGAATAAGGATTTTTGAAGCTTTCTTT.